This T cell receptor (beta chain) was captured in a study of shared clonotypes between healthy human individuals. Negatively enriched CD4+ T cells were divided by CD45RA into naive and memory. Trimming took 4 bases from V and 0 from J, leaving 26 bases between them. The CDR3 sequence is 21 residues long. Germline assignment: CDR1 SGHRS and CDR2 YFSETQ. This clone was seen once. Clones were sequenced by immunoSEQ multiplex PCR, and TCRdb holds only the in-frame ones, with some missing. The sample lists about 1.5 million clones; around 98% were seen once. The chain uses TRBV5-1 and TRBJ2-6; tentatively, D is TRBD1 or TRBD2 (5 bases each). The receptor's source is a man aged 25 to 45 in good health. The sequenced sample consisted of naive CD4+ T cells sorted from blood. Sample subset: CD45RA+ positively selected. The CDR3 loop reads CASSTFYKGGTGSSGANVLTF. CDR3 nucleotide sequence: TGCGCCAGCAGCACGTTCTATAAAGGTGGGACGGGAAGCTCTGGGGCCAACGTCCTGACTTTC.